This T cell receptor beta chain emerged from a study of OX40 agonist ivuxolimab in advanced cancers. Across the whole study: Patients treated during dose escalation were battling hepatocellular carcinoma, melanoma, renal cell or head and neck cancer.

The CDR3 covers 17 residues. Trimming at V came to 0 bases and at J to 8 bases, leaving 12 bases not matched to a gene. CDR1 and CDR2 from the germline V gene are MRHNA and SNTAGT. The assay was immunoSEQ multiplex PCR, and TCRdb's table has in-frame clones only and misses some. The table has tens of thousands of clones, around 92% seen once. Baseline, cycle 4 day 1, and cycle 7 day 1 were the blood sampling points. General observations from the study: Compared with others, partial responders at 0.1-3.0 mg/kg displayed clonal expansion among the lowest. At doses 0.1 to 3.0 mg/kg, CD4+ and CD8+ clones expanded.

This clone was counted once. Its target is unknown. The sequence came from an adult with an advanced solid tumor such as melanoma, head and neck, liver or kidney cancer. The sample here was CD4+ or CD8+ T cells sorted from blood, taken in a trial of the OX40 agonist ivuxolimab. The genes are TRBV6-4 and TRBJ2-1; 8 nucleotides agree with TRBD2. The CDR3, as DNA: TGTGCCAGCAGTGACTCGATTACGCGGGGGGCGATCGATGAGCAGTTCTTC. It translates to CASSDSITRGAIDEQFF.